This T cell receptor beta chain comes out of a study of CD8 T cells in ankylosing spondylitis. Only a few counts were recorded for this clonotype. The antigen is not known. A quantitative 5'-RACE method, one with molecular barcodes, was used to make TCR beta libraries. TCRdb reprocessed the 5' RACE reads via MiXCR and lists one record per CDR3 protein. Found here are around 440,000 distinct CDR3 sequences, under 20% of them singletons; the top ten hold just over 1%. Study conclusions and caveats: Significant enrichment of disease-linked clones was reportedly seen in matched ankylosing spondylitis synovial fluid. The study identified a TCR beta motif of under ten highly homologous variants that appeared characteristic of ankylosing spondylitis blood. The disease-linked clones had a CD8+ phenotype and low blood frequencies.

V was pared by 5 bases and J by 7 bases, with 11 bases of the junction left unmatched. Germline V gives CDR1 SGHTA, CDR2 FQGTGA. The CDR3 covers 15 residues. The J gene is TRBJ1-2, the V gene TRBV7-3; 9 nucleotides align to TRBD1. Sequenced input: blood, either unsorted or a sorted T cell fraction (not recorded which). The source of this sequence is a male donor with ankylosing spondylitis. The DNA for the CDR3 is TGTGCCAGCAGCGAGCGGACAGGGGTGGGAAGTGGCTACACCTTC. Protein sequence: CASSERTGVGSGYTF.